This note documents a single TCR beta chain sequence. Its specificity is not known. This entry comes from a study of T cell responses to AZD1222 COVID-19 vaccine. Points from the study as a whole: Among the donors, most were white British and more were female, and clonal diversity was possibly underestimated. The study reported that nearly half of spike-specific TCRs target unmutated variant regions. Spike-specific TCR breadth rose after two AZD1222 doses, and depth rose as well. There were repertoire samples only from the period after the peak T cell response.

The repertoire was sequenced with immunoSEQ multiplex PCR; TCRdb's copy has only in-frame clones and lacks some. Among over 150,000 clones listed, around 92% were seen once. The ends lost 5 bases at V and 0 bases at J; junction bases unmatched: 7. The germline V gene encodes CDR1 SGHRS and CDR2 YFSETQ. The CDR3 sequence is 16 residues long. V is TRBV5-1 and J is TRBJ1-3, with 8 positions matching TRBD1. The sample consisted of peripheral blood, taken on day 0 of MenACWY control vaccination. This TCR came from an adult in good health. The CDR3 spells CASSSGDRSSGNTIYF. CDR3 coding DNA: TGCGCCAGCAGTTCCGGGGACAGGAGCTCTGGAAACACCATATATTTT.